This record concerns one TCR beta chain sequence. Its target is not known. This sample is drawn from a study of persistence of HIV-infected CD4 T cells. This was the immunoSEQ version 4 assay in survey mode. Clones were sequenced by immunoSEQ multiplex PCR, and TCRdb holds only the in-frame ones, with some missing. The sample yields about 32,000 clones, approximately 85% seen once. Germline V CDR1 and CDR2: SGHTA, FQGNSA. This CDR3 spans 17 amino acids. V was pared by 1 base and J by 2 bases, with 6 bases of the junction left unmatched. Overlapping HIV-1 Gag 15-mer peptides at approximately 0.91 ug per peptide per mL were used. Sorted nonresponding memory CD4+ T cells were CD40L-negative, CD69-negative, CD45RO-high.

The chain employs TRBV7-2 and TRBJ2-5, with TRBD2 matching over 11 bases. This sequence originates from an adult woman with HIV who was CMV-seropositive. Here the sequenced sample was CD4+ T cells sorted from PBMCs after roughly 18-hour stimulation, taken from a patient who received antiretroviral therapy. The CDR3 spells CASSLGLAGSNQETQYF. CDR3 DNA sequence: TGTGCCAGCAGCTTAGGACTAGCGGGGAGTAATCAAGAGACCCAGTACTTC. Supplemented by reference TRBV7-2 and TRBJ2-5, the full variable domain reads GAGVSQSPSNKVTEKGKDVELRCDPISGHTALYWYRQSLGQGLEFLIYFQGNSAPDKSGLPSDRFSAERTGGSVSTLTIQRTQQEDSAVYLCASSLGLAGSNQETQYFGPGTRLLVL.